The rows below give T cell receptor beta chains drawn from one sample of a study of blood T cell repertoires in COVID-19. Method: immunoSEQ multiplex PCR; TCRdb's copy keeps in-frame clones and lacks some. The table includes some 500,000 clones, around nine tenths detected once. Sequenced input: peripheral blood. The receptor set was obtained from a woman aged 45-60 years with COVID-19, enrolled during active disease. Each CDR3 is given with its conserved first and last residue. The D gene is left open where the match is weak. Clone size is stated in some rows and not others, as once, few, many or a class when expanded.

clone_size: once
d_call: .
v_call: TRBV5-1
j_call: TRBJ2-7
cdr3_aa: CASSLGAGTYEQYF
cdr3_nt: TGCGCCAGCAGCTTGGGGGCAGGGACCTACGAGCAGTACTTC

clone_size: .
d_call: .
v_call: TRBV12-5
j_call: TRBJ2-7
cdr3_aa: CASGTGQGSSYEQYF
cdr3_nt: TGTGCTAGTGGTACTGGACAAGGCAGCTCCTACGAGCAGTACTTC

clone_size: .
d_call: TRBD1
v_call: TRBV6-5
j_call: TRBJ1-5
cdr3_aa: CASSRTGDQPQHF
cdr3_nt: TGTGCCAGCAGTCGTACAGGGGACCAGCCCCAGCATTTT

clone_size: .
d_call: TRBD2
v_call: TRBV11-2
j_call: TRBJ2-7
cdr3_aa: CASSLDEAGGSEQYF
cdr3_nt: TGTGCCAGCAGCTTAGATGAAGCGGGGGGATCCGAGCAGTACTTC

clone_size: .
d_call: .
v_call: TRBV27
j_call: TRBJ2-1
cdr3_aa: CASSTPGNEQFF
cdr3_nt: TGTGCCAGCAGTACTCCGGGGAATGAGCAGTTCTTC

clone_size: .
d_call: .
v_call: TRBV25-1
j_call: TRBJ1-2
cdr3_aa: CASSDRGRGYGYTF
cdr3_nt: TGTGCCAGCAGTGACAGGGGTCGTGGCTATGGCTACACCTTC

clone_size: .
d_call: .
v_call: TRBV7-9
j_call: TRBJ1-1
cdr3_aa: CASSLASGGAKEAFF
cdr3_nt: TGTGCCAGCAGCTTAGCCTCTGGGGGGGCTAAAGAAGCTTTCTTT

clone_size: .
d_call: .
v_call: TRBV5-1
j_call: TRBJ2-1
cdr3_aa: CASSFSQGRYNEQFF
cdr3_nt: TGCGCCAGCAGCTTTAGTCAGGGGCGATACAATGAGCAGTTCTTC

clone_size: once
d_call: .
v_call: TRBV9
j_call: TRBJ1-3
cdr3_aa: CASSVGSGGPGNTIYF
cdr3_nt: TGTGCCAGCAGCGTGGGCAGCGGGGGTCCTGGAAACACCATATATTTT

clone_size: .
d_call: .
v_call: TRBV29-1
j_call: TRBJ1-6
cdr3_aa: CSVAGGVNSPLHF
cdr3_nt: TGCAGCGTTGCGGGAGGGGTAAATTCACCCCTCCACTTT

clone_size: .
d_call: .
v_call: TRBV27
j_call: TRBJ2-1
cdr3_aa: CASSATPINYNEQFF
cdr3_nt: TGTGCCAGCAGCGCCACTCCAATAAATTACAATGAGCAGTTCTTC

clone_size: .
d_call: .
v_call: TRBV5-8
j_call: TRBJ2-3
cdr3_aa: CASSSKGLGDTDTQYF
cdr3_nt: TGTGCCAGCAGCTCCAAGGGGCTTGGGGACACGGATACGCAGTATTTT

clone_size: .
d_call: TRBD1
v_call: TRBV5-1
j_call: TRBJ1-2
cdr3_aa: CASSLVDRVGGYTF
cdr3_nt: TGCGCCAGCAGCTTGGTGGACAGGGTTGGTGGCTACACCTTC

clone_size: once
d_call: .
v_call: TRBV6-1
j_call: TRBJ1-1
cdr3_aa: CASSEAGRENTEAFF
cdr3_nt: TGTGCCAGCAGTGAAGCTGGCAGGGAGAACACTGAAGCTTTCTTT

clone_size: .
d_call: TRBD1
v_call: TRBV5-4
j_call: TRBJ1-1
cdr3_aa: CASTLFSGGEAFF
cdr3_nt: TGTGCCAGCACCCTGTTCTCAGGGGGTGAAGCTTTCTTT

clone_size: .
d_call: .
v_call: TRBV9
j_call: TRBJ2-3
cdr3_aa: CASSVGTGGPDTQYF
cdr3_nt: TGTGCCAGCAGCGTAGGAACGGGGGGCCCCGATACGCAGTATTTT